These T cell receptor beta chains were read from a single sample in a study of Ad26.COV2.S vaccination and SARS-CoV-2 variants. This table comes from immunoSEQ multiplex PCR, and its TCRdb copy is limited to in-frame clones, with some not included. The table shows 400,000 to 450,000 clones, with 80% to 95% occurring only once. The source was peripheral blood, collected in a trial of Ad26.COV2.S vaccine versus placebo. The receptor set was obtained from a person aged 18-60 years who received the Ad26.COV2.S COVID-19 vaccine or a placebo. Both conserved end residues are trimmed from each CDR3. The size of a clone is reported for some rows only, either as once, few or many, or as a class for expanded clones.

j_gene	abundance	v_gene	CDR3aa
TRBJ1-5	.	TRBV5-1	ASSSGQGANQPQH
TRBJ2-2	.	TRBV7-2	ASSSFQGAYTGELF
TRBJ1-1	.	TRBV19	ASKRKSGTEAF
TRBJ2-5	once	TRBV10-3	AISEATRRGRETQY
TRBJ2-1	.	TRBV27	ASRLAGDTSYNEQF
TRBJ2-6	.	TRBV3-1/TRBV3-2	ASSRISGRVGANVLT
TRBJ2-1	.	TRBV5-1	ASSLMYKRELF
TRBJ2-1	.	TRBV3-1/TRBV3-2	ASSDGQGGYNEQF
TRBJ2-7	.	TRBV27	ASSPLAGVSYEQY
TRBJ1-1	.	TRBV11-3	ASSLKGVNTEAF
TRBJ2-1	.	TRBV5-6	ASSLSLTSGRNAPV
TRBJ1-4	.	TRBV7-6	ASSLGQGNEKLF
TRBJ2-7	.	TRBV18	ASSPVSYEQY
TRBJ1-5	.	TRBV27	ASSLQAAIQPQH
TRBJ2-7	.	TRBV10-2	ASRIAGEPYEQY
TRBJ2-7	.	TRBV4-1	ASSPGTSGIYEQY
TRBJ2-1	.	TRBV2	ASSERGTDYNEQF
TRBJ2-1	once	TRBV30	AWSPGVAGVEQF
TRBJ2-1	.	TRBV7-3	ASSFEGTSGNEQF
TRBJ2-1	.	TRBV7-9	ASSLAYEQF
TRBJ1-6	.	TRBV7-2	ASSRRGNNSPLH
TRBJ2-1	once	TRBV19	ASTAGGNRYNEQF
TRBJ2-3	.	TRBV28	ASSLILTDTQY
TRBJ1-5	.	TRBV6-2/TRBV6-3	ASSYRGFLGGPQH
TRBJ1-5	once	TRBV30	AWSVGYNQPQH
TRBJ1-6	.	TRBV5-1	ASSLATGVAGNSPLH
TRBJ1-2	.	TRBV5-3	ARSPGEQGNYGYT
TRBJ2-7	.	TRBV7-2	ASSQGQSYYEQY
TRBJ2-3	.	TRBV11-2	ASTAYIGTSTDTQY
TRBJ2-2	.	TRBV7-3	ASSLTGGTGELF
TRBJ2-5	once	TRBV7-9	ASSLNGDQETQY
TRBJ2-2	.	TRBV10-2	ASSSQGATGELF
TRBJ2-2	.	TRBV4-1	ASSHPGGTGELF
TRBJ1-5	.	TRBV5-4	ASSFRGSNQPQH
TRBJ2-2	.	TRBV9	ASSVRAGGTGELF
TRBJ2-7	.	TRBV7-2	ASSLNAGGPYEQY
TRBJ2-4	.	TRBV5-1	ASSMTGTSENIQY
TRBJ1-6	.	TRBV6-5	ASRGQGGNSPLH
TRBJ1-5	.	TRBV5-6	ASSWGTGASNQPQH
TRBJ2-1	.	TRBV6-2/TRBV6-3	ASSWAAGGSVNNEQF
TRBJ2-1	.	TRBV6-5	ASSPTSGTINEQF
TRBJ1-2	.	TRBV3-1/TRBV3-2	ASSPYGTVYGYT
TRBJ2-5	few	TRBV5-1	ASSTSPGETQY
TRBJ2-3	.	TRBV7-8	ASSLFVRSRTDTQY
TRBJ2-7	.	TRBV27	ASSLKAGWYEQY
TRBJ1-1	.	TRBV9	ASSVEAGAMGTEAF
TRBJ2-3	.	TRBV11-2	ASSLTRATTDTQY
TRBJ1-2	once	TRBV21-1	ASSNGLSGYT
TRBJ2-1	.	TRBV7-9	ASSLHTGGNEQF
TRBJ2-2	.	TRBV7-8	ASNQRRLAGGATGELF
TRBJ1-1	.	TRBV6-5	ASSRDRVVTEAF
TRBJ1-4	.	TRBV6-6	ASSYRQGNNEKLF
TRBJ2-1	.	TRBV27	ASSLMADNEQF
TRBJ1-5	.	TRBV28	ASSSGQAGGNQPQH
TRBJ1-2	.	TRBV11-1	ASSQDRDVYT
TRBJ2-7	once	TRBV6-5	ASSYKPRLNGYEQY